This T cell receptor (beta chain) was documented in a study of shared clonotypes between healthy human individuals. Trimming removed 0 bases from V and 0 bases from J, with 20 bases in between. Germline V lookup: CDR1 LGHNA, CDR2 YNFKEQ. This CDR3 region has 19 residues. Positively selected for CCR7, the CD45RO-negative cells used as naive CD8 cells excluded terminally differentiated effector memory CD45RA+ cells. Study results and caveats: Generation probabilities of non-shared clonotypes were lower (relative to those shared by all four donors).

Generated by immunoSEQ multiplex PCR, the TCRdb table keeps only in-frame clones and is missing some. The table has 1.5 million to 2.5 million clones, around 96% seen once. As for this clone: Its cognate antigen is unknown.

The sequencing input was naive CD8+ T cells sorted from blood. This chain links TRBV4-2 with TRBJ1-1; D perhaps matches TRBD1 (5 bases). This sequence originates from a man aged 18 to 29 in good health. The DNA for the CDR3 is TGTGCCAGCAGCCAAGAGCCGGGGGAGAGAAGTATCATGAACACTGAAGCTTTCTTT. Amino acid sequence: CASSQEPGERSIMNTEAFF.